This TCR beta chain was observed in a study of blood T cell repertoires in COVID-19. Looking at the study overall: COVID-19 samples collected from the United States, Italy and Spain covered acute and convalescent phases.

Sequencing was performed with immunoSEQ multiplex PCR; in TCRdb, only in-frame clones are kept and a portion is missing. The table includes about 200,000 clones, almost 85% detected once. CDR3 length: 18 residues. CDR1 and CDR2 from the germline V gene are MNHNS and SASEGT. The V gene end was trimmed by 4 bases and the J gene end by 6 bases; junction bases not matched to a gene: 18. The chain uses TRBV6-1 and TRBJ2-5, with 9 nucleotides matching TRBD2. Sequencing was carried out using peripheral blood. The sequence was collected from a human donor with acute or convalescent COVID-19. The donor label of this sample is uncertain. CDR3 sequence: CASSARDAGGTYRKTQYF. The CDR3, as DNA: TGTGCCAGCAGTGCGAGGGATGCGGGAGGGACTTATCGGAAGACCCAGTACTTC.